The rows below give T cell receptor beta chains drawn from one sample of a study of T cell responses to AZD1222 COVID-19 vaccine. TCRdb's copy holds only in-frame clones and misses some; the assay was immunoSEQ multiplex PCR. The data contain about 130,000 clones, 88% of them singletons. The specimen comprised peripheral blood, sampled 28 days after the second AZD1222 dose. Source of these receptors: an adult who received the AZD1222 COVID-19 vaccine. The CDR3 runs from the conserved cysteine through the conserved F or W. D genes are given only for firm matches. Where a row states a size, it is once, few, many or the class of an expanded clone; other rows omit it.

v_call	clone_size	j_call	d_call	cdr3_nt	cdr3_aa
TRBV27	.	TRBJ2-7	.	TGTGCCAGCAGTTCTTACAATTCGGGCCCTATCGAGCAGTACTTC	CASSSYNSGPIEQYF
TRBV7-3	.	TRBJ2-7	.	TGTGCCAGCAGCCTTCAGGGACTCGGCTACGAGCAGTACTTC	CASSLQGLGYEQYF
TRBV4-3	.	TRBJ2-1	TRBD2	TGCGCCAGCAGATATGCAACTAGCGGGGGGTTCGGTGAGCAGTTCTTC	CASRYATSGGFGEQFF
TRBV19	.	TRBJ2-7	.	TGTGCCAGTAGTCCTAGGGGGGGAGGCTACGAGCAGTACTTC	CASSPRGGGYEQYF
TRBV5-1	.	TRBJ2-6	TRBD1	TGCGCCAGCAGCTCAACAGGGGCCTCTGGGGCCAACGTCCTGACTTTC	CASSSTGASGANVLTF
TRBV7-9	.	TRBJ2-1	.	TGTGCCAGCAGCTTGGACACCGGAATGAGGGAGCAGTTCTTC	CASSLDTGMREQFF
TRBV10-1	once	TRBJ2-7	.	TGCGCCAGCAGTGACACCTCTACCTACGAGCAGTACTTC	CASSDTSTYEQYF
TRBV11-3	.	TRBJ2-5	.	TGTGCCAGCAGCTTAGTCACGGATCAAGAGACCCAGTACTTC	CASSLVTDQETQYF
TRBV6-2/TRBV6-3	.	TRBJ1-3	TRBD1	TGTGCCAGCAGCGCCGGGACAGCTGGAAACACCATATATTTT	CASSAGTAGNTIYF
TRBV11-2	.	TRBJ2-3	.	TGTGCCAGCAGACGTACCGGGGGAGATACGCAGTATTTT	CASRRTGGDTQYF
TRBV19	.	TRBJ2-3	.	TGTGCCAGTAGTCTCCAGTCAGGCGGCACAGATACGCAGTATTTT	CASSLQSGGTDTQYF
TRBV2	.	TRBJ2-2	.	TGTGCCAGCAGCGCGAGGGGTGGAAACACCGGGGAGCTGTTTTTT	CASSARGGNTGELFF
TRBV7-2	.	TRBJ2-1	.	TGTGCCAGCAGCTCCTTGGGGTACCTCAATGAGCAGTTCTTC	CASSSLGYLNEQFF
TRBV7-2	.	TRBJ2-5	TRBD1	TGTGCCAGCAGCATGACAGGGCCCGGGTCCCAGTACTTC	CASSMTGPGSQYF
TRBV21-1	.	TRBJ1-5	.	TGTGCCAGCAGCTCATACCCTACCCGGACGGACAATCAGCCCCAGCATTTT	CASSSYPTRTDNQPQHF
TRBV7-9	.	TRBJ2-1	.	TGTGCCAGCGGAAACACCGGGACATATCCCGATGAGCAGTTCTTC	CASGNTGTYPDEQFF
TRBV12-3/TRBV12-4	.	TRBJ2-3	TRBD1	TGTGCCAGCCGACAGGGGCCCCCAGATACGCAGTATTTT	CASRQGPPDTQYF
TRBV25-1	.	TRBJ2-1	TRBD2	TGTGCCAGCAGTGTAACGGGGGGGTCCTACAATGAGCAGTTCTTC	CASSVTGGSYNEQFF
TRBV18	.	TRBJ2-3	.	TGTGCCAGCTCACCGGTGACAACAGATACGCAGTATTTT	CASSPVTTDTQYF
TRBV9	.	TRBJ2-1	TRBD2	TGTGCCAGCAGCGCGAGACTAGCGGGGGTTTACAATGAGCAGTTCTTC	CASSARLAGVYNEQFF
TRBV29-1	few	TRBJ2-7	.	TGCAGCGTCGACAAGGGACACGGGATAGACGAGCAGTACTTC	CSVDKGHGIDEQYF
TRBV29-1	few	TRBJ1-3	TRBD1	TGCAGCGTAAAAAAAGACAGGGGCCTTGACTCTGGAAACACCATATATTTT	CSVKKDRGLDSGNTIYF
TRBV4-2	.	TRBJ2-4	.	TGTGCCAGCAGCCAAACCCCGGAGGCCGTCAAAAACATTCAGTACTTC	CASSQTPEAVKNIQYF
TRBV7-9	.	TRBJ2-3	.	TGTGCCAGCAGCCCACGAGGCCAGGACCCGACAGATACGCAGTATTTT	CASSPRGQDPTDTQYF
TRBV7-2	.	TRBJ2-7	.	TGTGCCAGCAGCTCAGAAGAGGGGCCCCTATCCGAGCAGTACTTC	CASSSEEGPLSEQYF
TRBV6-1	.	TRBJ1-2	TRBD1	TGTGCCAGCAGTGAACAGGGGGCACGTGGCTACACCTTC	CASSEQGARGYTF
TRBV7-9	.	TRBJ2-1	.	TGTGCCAGCAGCCTGGGGTCCGGTGGCTACAATGAGCAGTTCTTC	CASSLGSGGYNEQFF
TRBV7-9	.	TRBJ2-2	.	TGTGCCAGCAGCTTAGGTCGGACACCTAACACCGGGGAGCTGTTTTTT	CASSLGRTPNTGELFF
TRBV29-1	once	TRBJ1-2	.	TGCAGCGCAGCCCTGGGGGGTAACTATGGCTACACCTTC	CSAALGGNYGYTF
TRBV7-2	.	TRBJ2-2	.	TGTGCCAGCAGCTTAGGACACTACGGGGAGCTGTTTTTT	CASSLGHYGELFF
TRBV27	few	TRBJ1-1	TRBD1	TGTGCCAGCAGTTGGGACAGGAACACTGAAGCTTTCTTT	CASSWDRNTEAFF
TRBV2	.	TRBJ2-2	TRBD2	TGTGCCAGCAGTGTGGCGGGAGCGAACACCGGGGAGCTGTTTTTT	CASSVAGANTGELFF
TRBV4-3	.	TRBJ1-3	TRBD1	TGCGCCAGCAGCCAAGGGGGACAGGGGGTATTTGGAAACACCATATATTTT	CASSQGGQGVFGNTIYF
TRBV2	.	TRBJ1-1	.	TGTGCCAGCAGTAAGGACAGGAACACTGAAGCTTTCTTT	CASSKDRNTEAFF
TRBV3-1/TRBV3-2	.	TRBJ2-1	.	TGTGCCAGCAGCCGGGCCTCCAATGAGCAGTTCTTC	CASSRASNEQFF
TRBV5-1	few	TRBJ2-7	TRBD1	TGCGCCAGCAGCTTGACAGGGGGCTACGAGCAGTACTTC	CASSLTGGYEQYF
TRBV4-3	.	TRBJ1-6	.	TGCGCCAGCAGCCAAGGGGCTCAGGTCAATTCACCCCTCCACTTT	CASSQGAQVNSPLHF
TRBV19	once	TRBJ1-6	.	TGTGCCAGTAGTTCCCCGGGGGGGATGGCCTATAATTCACCCCTCCACTTT	CASSSPGGMAYNSPLHF
TRBV18	.	TRBJ2-5	TRBD2	TGTGCCAGCTCACTCCTAGCGGGAGTAGAGACCCAGTACTTC	CASSLLAGVETQYF
TRBV5-1	.	TRBJ2-2	TRBD1	TGCGCCAGCCAGACAGGGACAAACACCGGGGAGCTGTTTTTT	CASQTGTNTGELFF
TRBV29-1	.	TRBJ1-5	.	TGCAGCGTTGTAGACAGCCAATATCAGCCCCAGCATTTT	CSVVDSQYQPQHF
TRBV15	.	TRBJ1-2	.	TGTGCCATCGGAGGGGAGCTGGGCTATGGCTACACCTTC	CAIGGELGYGYTF
TRBV30	.	TRBJ1-6	.	TGTGCCTGGAGAAGGGGGAGTTCACCCCTCCACTTT	CAWRRGSSPLHF
TRBV5-1	.	TRBJ2-5	.	TGCGCCAGCAGAAGGGGTTCAGGGCAAGAGACCCAGTACTTC	CASRRGSGQETQYF
TRBV14	.	TRBJ2-5	.	TGTGCCAGCAGCCAACAGACAGGATGGGAGACCCAGTACTTC	CASSQQTGWETQYF
TRBV4-1	.	TRBJ2-2	TRBD2	TGCGCCAGCAGCCAAGAAAGACTAGCACCAAGGCGGGAGCTGTTTTTT	CASSQERLAPRRELFF
TRBV29-1	.	TRBJ1-1	.	TGCAGCGTATCCCGGGACAAAGATGAAGCTTTCTTT	CSVSRDKDEAFF
TRBV28	once	TRBJ2-1	TRBD1	TGTGCCAGCAGTTTCTTGACAGGGTACAGCGATGAGCAGTTCTTC	CASSFLTGYSDEQFF
TRBV19	.	TRBJ1-4	TRBD1	TGTGCCAGTATAGACGGACAGGGGAGCGAAAAACTGTTTTTT	CASIDGQGSEKLFF
TRBV9	.	TRBJ2-7	.	TGTGCCAGCAGCGTAGGTGGGGGGATAGTCAACGAGCAGTACTTC	CASSVGGGIVNEQYF